This passage covers 29 T cell receptor beta chains from one sample sequenced in a study of technical replicates of blood from four donors. Method: immunoSEQ multiplex PCR; TCRdb's copy keeps in-frame clones and lacks some. The table records fewer than 110,000 clones, 95% to 96% of them present only once. Specimen: T cells isolated from PBMCs. These receptors were taken from a human donor in good health.

This clone was seen once. The genes are TRBV19 and TRBJ1-3; D gene unclear. This CDR3 contains 17 residues. V lost 8 bases and J lost 0, with 20 bases in between. Per the germline V gene, CDR1 is LNHDA and CDR2 is SQIVND (reference sequence). In DNA, the CDR3 is TGTGCCAGTCAAAGCTATGGACGGACTTTCTCTGGAAACACCATATATTTT. It is translated as CASQSYGRTFSGNTIYF. The full variable domain, in which reference TRBV19 and TRBJ1-3 provide the parts outside the CDR3, is DGGITQSPKYLFRKEGQNVTLSCEQNLNHDAMYWYRQDPGQGLRLIYYSQIVNDFQKGDIAEGYSVSREKKESFPLTVTSAQKNPTAFYLCASQSYGRTFSGNTIYFGEGSWLTVV.

The V gene is TRBV28, the J gene TRBJ2-3; perhaps TRBD1 as D (5 bases). This CDR3 has 12 amino acids. Looked up from germline, CDR1 is MDHEN and CDR2 is SYDVKM. V shed 8 bases and J shed 6 bases, with 12 bases lying between them. CDR3 residues: CASGYTGDTQYF. CDR3 in DNA: TGTGCCAGCGGGTACACAGGCGATACGCAGTATTTT. Full variable domain (remainder filled in from reference TRBV28 and TRBJ2-3): DVKVTQSSRYLVKRTGEKVFLECVQDMDHENMFWYRQDPGLGLRLIYFSYDVKMKEKGDIPEGYSVSREKKERFSLILESASTNQTSMYLCASGYTGDTQYFGPGTRLTVL.

V and J are TRBV2 and TRBJ2-1; 9 bases are a match to TRBD1. Per the germline V gene, CDR1 is SNHLY and CDR2 is FYNNEI. V gave up 10 bases and J gave up 4 bases; unmatched junction bases: 8. The CDR3 loop spans 14 amino acids. The CDR3 here is CAIKLGTGYNEQFF. As DNA, the CDR3 is TGTGCCATCAAGTTGGGGACAGGGTACAATGAGCAGTTCTTC.

In this sample, this clone turned up once. The gene calls are TRBV6-5 and TRBJ1-5, with 9 positions matching TRBD1. Germline V gene data show CDR1 as MNHEY and CDR2 as SVGAGI. The V and J ends lost 2 bases and 4 bases, in that order; junction bases with no gene match: 3. This CDR3 has 15 residues. Here the CDR3 DNA reads TGTGCCAGCAGTTACACAGGGGGCGCGAATCAGCCCCAGCATTTT. Amino acid sequence: CASSYTGGANQPQHF.

This chain uses TRBV7-9 with TRBJ1-5; a possible D gene is TRBD1 (6 bases). V was cut by 7 bases and J by 1 base, with 11 bases left in between. This CDR3 contains 14 residues. Germline V lookup: CDR1 SEHNR, CDR2 FQNEAQ (reference sequence). The CDR3 DNA reads TGTGCCAGCACCGATCAGGGGAGCAATCAGCCCCAGCATTTT. Its protein product is CASTDQGSNQPQHF. The full variable domain, rest sourced from reference TRBV7-9 and TRBJ1-5, is DTGVSQNPRHKITKRGQNVTFRCDPISEHNRLYWYRQTLGQGPEFLTYFQNEAQLEKSRLLSDRFSAERPKGSFSTLEIQRTEQGDSAMYLCASTDQGSNQPQHFGDGTRLSIL.

The V and J genes are TRBV2 and TRBJ1-2; 11 positions agree with TRBD1. The CDR3 length is 12 residues. CDR1 SNHLY and CDR2 FYNNEI come from the germline V gene. V was pared by 11 bases and J by 7 bases, with 6 bases of the junction left unmatched. The CDR3 here is CAGQGADGGYTF. The DNA for the CDR3 is TGTGCCGGACAGGGGGCTGACGGTGGCTACACCTTC.

The V gene is TRBV5-4, the J gene TRBJ1-6, with D perhaps TRBD1 (5 bases). Germline V gene sequence: CDR1 SGHNT, CDR2 YYREEE (reference sequence). The V end lost 6 bases, the J end lost 0 bases, and 16 bases lay between the germline ends. CDR3 length: 17 residues. CDR3: CASTYTGLSSYNSPLHF. CDR3 bases: TGTGCCAGCACGTACACGGGACTAAGCTCCTATAATTCACCCCTCCACTTT.

The CDR3 region has the DNA TGTGCCAGCAGTTTCCGGGGTAACTATGGCTACACCTTC. This sequence encodes CASSFRGNYGYTF. This rearrangement joins TRBV27 to TRBJ1-2; no firm D call. Trimming removed 3 bases from V and 1 base from J, with 6 bases in between. Germline V gives CDR1 MNHEY, CDR2 SMNVEV (reference sequence). The CDR3 has 13 amino acids.

The genes are TRBV7-6 and TRBJ2-1; 7 bases line up with TRBD1. V lost 3 bases and J lost 6; bases outside the gene matches: 2. Germline CDR1 reads SGHVS; CDR2 reads FNYEAQ. The CDR3 contains 13 residues. CDR3 region: CASSFTGVNEQFF. CDR3 nucleotides: TGTGCCAGCAGCTTCACAGGGGTCAATGAGCAGTTCTTC.

V is TRBV5-5 and J is TRBJ2-2; possibly TRBD1 for D (6 bases). Per germline, CDR1 SGHKS and CDR2 YYEKEE (reference sequence). Between the trimmed V and J ends, which lost 2 bases and 1 base, there was a span of 9 bases. The CDR3 spans 15 residues. In DNA, the CDR3 is TGTGCCAGCAGCTTACAGGGAAAGAACACCGGGGAGCTGTTTTTT. Translated, it gives CASSLQGKNTGELFF.

The rearrangement uses TRBV4-1 and TRBJ2-3; 12 positions match TRBD2. The CDR3 extends over 18 amino acids. Germline V gene data show CDR1 as MGHRA and CDR2 as YSYEKL. V gave up 0 bases and J gave up 5 bases; unmatched junction bases: 9. The CDR3 loop reads CASSQDRLAGGQVDTQYF. CDR3 sequence (DNA): TGCGCCAGCAGCCAAGACCGCCTAGCGGGGGGGCAGGTAGATACGCAGTATTTT.

The chain links TRBV27 to TRBJ2-7; possibly TRBD2 for D (6 bases). This CDR3 is 16 amino acids long. The germline V and J ends were trimmed by 0 bases and 6 bases, with 18 bases remaining between them. Germline CDR1 reads MNHEY; CDR2 reads SMNVEV (reference sequence). CDR3 protein: CASSLSLWRAGPEQYF. For the CDR3, the DNA is TGTGCCAGCAGTTTATCCCTCTGGAGGGCCGGGCCCGAGCAGTACTTC.

The rearrangement joins TRBV28 to TRBJ2-1, with 8 bases fitting TRBD1. The ends lost 4 bases at V and 10 bases at J; junction bases unmatched: 12. Germline CDR1 is MDHEN and CDR2 is SYDVKM. The CDR3 is 15 residues long. The CDR3 sequence is CASSSPDRVGPEQFF. CDR3 in DNA: TGTGCCAGCAGTTCACCGGACAGGGTGGGACCGGAGCAGTTCTTC. The entire variable domain, with the rest obtained from reference TRBV28 and TRBJ2-1, is as follows: DVKVTQSSRYLVKRTGEKVFLECVQDMDHENMFWYRQDPGLGLRLIYFSYDVKMKEKGDIPEGYSVSREKKERFSLILESASTNQTSMYLCASSSPDRVGPEQFFGPGTRLTVL.

The chain couples TRBV9 to TRBJ2-3, with D possibly TRBD1 on 5 matching bases. The CDR3 contains 14 residues. V was pared by 4 bases and J by 0 bases, with 9 bases between. Per the germline V gene, CDR1 is SGDLS and CDR2 is YYNGEE. CDR3 sequence: CASSPGLSTDTQYF. CDR3 coding DNA: TGTGCCAGCAGCCCAGGGCTCAGCACAGATACGCAGTATTTT.

V usage is TRBV4-1 and J usage is TRBJ2-7; 7 positions match TRBD2. CDR1 and CDR2 (germline): MGHRA, YSYEKL. V dropped 0 bases and J dropped 7; count of bases not matched to a gene: 12. The CDR3 sequence is 16 residues long. Written as DNA, the CDR3 is TGCGCCAGCAGCCAAGATGAGCGGGGCTACTCGCGTGAGCAGTACTTC. Amino acids: CASSQDERGYSREQYF.

This sequence joins TRBV9 and TRBJ2-3; 8 bases are a match to TRBD2. V dropped 2 bases and J dropped 2; count of bases not matched to a gene: 1. Germline V lookup: CDR1 SGDLS, CDR2 YYNGEE. The CDR3 is 14 amino acids. The DNA of the CDR3 is TGTGCCAGCAGCGTTAGCGGGAACACAGATACGCAGTATTTT. This translates into CASSVSGNTDTQYF.

The genes are TRBV4-2 and TRBJ2-1, with 10 nucleotides matching TRBD2. J lost 7 bases, V lost 0 bases, and 15 bases had no gene match. The germline gives CDR1 LGHNA, CDR2 YNFKEQ. The CDR3 runs 19 residues. CDR3 amino acids: CASSQDISSGRGSWNEQFF. The CDR3 DNA follows: TGTGCCAGCAGCCAAGACATCTCTAGCGGGAGAGGTAGTTGGAATGAGCAGTTCTTC.

V and J are TRBV4-2 and TRBJ1-2; maybe TRBD1 (6 bases). The CDR3 totals 15 residues. Trimming shortened V by 1 base and J by 4 bases, and 13 bases separated the two germline ends. Germline CDR1 and CDR2: LGHNA and YNFKEQ. The chain's CDR3 is CASSQGGLGTYGYTF. In DNA, the CDR3 is TGTGCCAGCAGCCAAGGGGGGCTCGGGACCTATGGCTACACCTTC.

The chain couples TRBV9 to TRBJ2-1, with unresolved D. V was clipped by 3 bases and J by 6 bases, with 10 bases between them. CDR3 size: 13 residues. CDR1 and CDR2 (germline): SGDLS, YYNGEE. CDR3 coding DNA: TGTGCCAGCAGCGCCCGGGTTATCAATGAGCAGTTCTTC. As protein: CASSARVINEQFF.

A single count supports this clone. This chain uses TRBV4-1 with TRBJ2-4; the D is unclear. V dropped 1 base and J dropped 8 bases, with 24 bases sitting between them. CDR3 length: 18 amino acids. Germline V gene data show CDR1 as MGHRA and CDR2 as YSYEKL. The CDR3 DNA follows: TGCGCCAGCAGCCAAGTATTTGTCATTTATGGTAACCGGGACATTCAGTACTTC. It encodes CASSQVFVIYGNRDIQYF.

CDR3 DNA: TGTGCCAGCAGCCCGGGCAGCGGGGTTGGGGGGGGATACGAGCAGTACTTC. Residues: CASSPGSGVGGGYEQYF. This chain uses TRBV7-6 with TRBJ2-7; 7 nucleotides agree with TRBD2. The CDR3 covers 17 residues. J lost 4 bases, V lost 5 bases, and 17 bases had no gene match. Germline CDR1 is SGHVS and CDR2 is FNYEAQ.

The chain has TRBV12-5 and TRBJ1-5; tentative D call: TRBD1 (5 bases). The germline V gene has CDR1 LGHNT and CDR2 FRNRAP. With 1 base removed from V and 2 bases from J, the gap between germline ends came to 9 bases. The CDR3 is made up of 15 amino acids. This CDR3 reads CASGLGGGGNQPQHF. The CDR3 region has the DNA TGTGCTAGTGGTTTGGGGGGGGGTGGCAATCAGCCCCAGCATTTT.

V is TRBV19 and J is TRBJ2-3, with 11 bases identical to TRBD2. The J segment lost 3 bases and the V segment lost 3 bases, leaving 8 bases of the junction unmatched. CDR1 is LNHDA, CDR2 SQIVND, per germline (reference sequence). This CDR3 has 17 residues. The CDR3 region is CASSIFTSGSLTDTQYF. CDR3 DNA sequence: TGTGCCAGTAGTATTTTCACTAGCGGGAGCTTAACAGATACGCAGTATTTT.

The CDR3 spells CASSSNGRLTEAFF. The DNA for the CDR3 is TGTGCCAGTAGTTCCAATGGGCGATTGACTGAAGCTTTCTTT. This rearrangement joins TRBV19 to TRBJ1-1; D ambiguous. This CDR3 region has 14 residues. Germline-derived CDR1 and CDR2 are LNHDA and SQIVND (reference sequence). Deletions cut 5 bases from V and 5 bases from J, with 15 bases between.

The V call is TRBV6-5, the J call TRBJ2-3; possibly TRBD1 for D (6 bases). This CDR3 has 16 residues. The ends were cut back, 2 bases at V and 4 bases at J, with 16 bases in the middle. Looked up from germline, CDR1 is MNHEY and CDR2 is SVGAGI. In DNA, the CDR3 is TGTGCCAGCAGTTACGGGACAAATCTCGGTCCAGATACGCAGTATTTT. Amino acids: CASSYGTNLGPDTQYF.

This chain joins TRBV5-5 and TRBJ2-3; TRBD2 aligns across 7 bases. The CDR3 loop spans 15 amino acids. The V segment lost 4 bases and the J segment 0 bases; nucleotides outside the gene matches: 5. Germline assignment: CDR1 SGHKS and CDR2 YYEKEE (reference sequence). CDR3 DNA: TGTGCCAGCAGCGCCACGGGACTAAGCACAGATACGCAGTATTTT. This sequence encodes CASSATGLSTDTQYF.

The V gene is TRBV11-3, the J gene TRBJ2-3; D possibly corresponds to TRBD2 (5 bases). Trimming took off 3 bases at V and 2 bases at J, with 15 bases between the two ends. The CDR3 loop spans 16 amino acids. Germline CDR1 SGHNT, CDR2 YENEEA. CDR3 region: CASSFGGPDLTDTQYF. The CDR3 coding sequence is TGTGCCAGCAGCTTCGGAGGACCGGATCTCACAGATACGCAGTATTTT.

The chain employs TRBV6-6 and TRBJ2-3; D might be TRBD2 (6 bases). This CDR3 comprises 14 residues. Trimming cost V 7 bases and J 7 bases, with 18 bases left between them. Looked up from germline, CDR1 is MNHNY and CDR2 is SVGAGI (reference sequence). The CDR3 nucleotides read TGTGCCAGCAAATACGGGGGAGACTCGCATACGCAGTATTTT. Protein sequence: CASKYGGDSHTQYF.

The CDR3 DNA is TGTGCCAGCAGTATTTCGACAGGTTGGTCTGAAGCTTTCTTT. This translates into CASSISTGWSEAFF. The chain couples TRBV6-5 to TRBJ1-1; D may be TRBD1 (6 bases). CDR1 and CDR2 from the germline V gene are MNHEY and SVGAGI. Trimming shortened V by 5 bases and J by 6 bases, and 16 bases separated the two germline ends. This CDR3 contains 14 residues.